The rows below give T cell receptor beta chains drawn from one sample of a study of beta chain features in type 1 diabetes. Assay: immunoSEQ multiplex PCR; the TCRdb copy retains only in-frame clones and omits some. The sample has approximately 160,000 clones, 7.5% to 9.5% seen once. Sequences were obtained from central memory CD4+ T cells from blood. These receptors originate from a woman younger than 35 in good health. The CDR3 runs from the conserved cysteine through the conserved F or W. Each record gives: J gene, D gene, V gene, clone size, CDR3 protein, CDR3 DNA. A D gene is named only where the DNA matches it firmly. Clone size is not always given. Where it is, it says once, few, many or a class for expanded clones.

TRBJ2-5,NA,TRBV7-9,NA,CASSSVVRTDTQETQYF,TGTGCCAGCAGCTCCGTGGTAAGGACAGATACTCAAGAGACCCAGTACTTC
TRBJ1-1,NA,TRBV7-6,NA,CASSVVGGPEMNTEAFF,TGTGCCAGCAGTGTTGTGGGGGGGCCAGAAATGAACACTGAAGCTTTCTTT
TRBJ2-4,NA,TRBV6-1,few,CASSEGAPAKNIQYF,TGTGCCAGCAGTGAGGGGGCGCCGGCCAAAAACATTCAGTACTTC
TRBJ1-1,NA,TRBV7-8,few,CASSMRQKAFF,TGTGCCAGCAGCATGAGACAGAAAGCTTTCTTT
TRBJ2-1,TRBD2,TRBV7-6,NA,CASSLVAGEHNEQFF,TGTGCCAGCAGCTTAGTAGCGGGGGAACACAATGAGCAGTTCTTC
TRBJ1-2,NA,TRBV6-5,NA,CASSYSTRYGYTF,TGTGCCAGCAGTTACTCGACTCGCTATGGCTACACCTTC
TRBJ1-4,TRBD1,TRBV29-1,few,CSVRQGDEKLFF,TGCAGCGTTCGACAGGGAGATGAAAAACTGTTTTTT
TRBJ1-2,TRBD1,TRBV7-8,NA,CASSPRRDREKGYTF,TGTGCCAGCAGCCCACGGAGGGACAGGGAAAAAGGCTACACCTTC
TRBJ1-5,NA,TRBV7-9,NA,CASSSTVGQPQHF,TGTGCCAGCAGCTCCACAGTTGGTCAGCCCCAGCATTTT
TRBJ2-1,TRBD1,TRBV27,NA,CASSLSVRGTARFF,TGTGCCAGCAGTTTATCGGTTAGAGGGACAGCCAGGTTCTTC
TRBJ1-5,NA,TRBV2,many,CASKSLHNQPQHF,TGTGCCAGCAAGAGCCTCCACAATCAGCCCCAGCATTTT
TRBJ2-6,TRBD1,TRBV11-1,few,CASSLRDRPTSGANVLTF,TGTGCCAGCAGCTTAAGGGACAGGCCTACATCTGGGGCCAACGTCCTGACTTTC
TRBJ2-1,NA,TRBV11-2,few,CASSILAAVRNEQFF,TGTGCCAGCAGCATATTAGCGGCCGTTAGGAATGAGCAGTTCTTC
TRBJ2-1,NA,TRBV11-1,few,CASSRDSSSYNEQFF,TGTGCCAGCAGTCGGGACTCCAGCTCCTACAATGAGCAGTTCTTC
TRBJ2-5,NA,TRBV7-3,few,CASSKRGQQETQYF,TGTGCCAGCAGCAAAAGAGGTCAGCAAGAGACCCAGTACTTC
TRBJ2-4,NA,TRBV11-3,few,CASSQGLAPLYF,TGTGCCAGCAGCCAAGGGCTAGCGCCCCTCTACTTC
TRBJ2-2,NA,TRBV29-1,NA,CSVGQPNTGELFF,TGCAGCGTTGGACAACCGAACACCGGGGAGCTGTTTTTT
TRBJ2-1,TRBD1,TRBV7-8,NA,CASSLADRGDEQFF,TGTGCCAGCAGCTTGGCGGACAGGGGTGATGAGCAGTTCTTC
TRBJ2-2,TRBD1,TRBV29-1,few,CSVEQDRGGTGELFF,TGCAGCGTTGAACAGGACAGGGGGGGGACCGGGGAGCTGTTTTTT
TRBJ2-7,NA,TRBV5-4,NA,CASSSQKKSSYEQYF,TGTGCCAGCAGCTCCCAAAAGAAGAGCTCCTACGAGCAGTACTTC
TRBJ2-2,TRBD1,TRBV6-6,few,CASRLLGGPNTGELFF,TGTGCCAGCAGACTCTTAGGGGGCCCCAACACCGGGGAGCTGTTTTTT
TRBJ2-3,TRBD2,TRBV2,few,CASKSGRAVLTDTQYF,TGTGCCAGCAAAAGCGGGAGGGCGGTATTAACAGATACGCAGTATTTT
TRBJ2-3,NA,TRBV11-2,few,CASSWGAVDTQYF,TGTGCCAGCAGCTGGGGCGCGGTAGATACGCAGTATTTT
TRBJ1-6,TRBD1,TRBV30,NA,CAWSLPLGGQGNSPLHF,TGTGCCTGGAGTCTCCCCCTGGGGGGACAGGGGAATTCACCCCTCCACTTT
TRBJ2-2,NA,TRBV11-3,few,CASSPGSLWAGELFF,TGTGCCAGCAGCCCAGGGTCCCTTTGGGCCGGGGAGCTGTTTTTT
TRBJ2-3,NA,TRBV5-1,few,CASSSNTWTRTTDTQYF,TGCGCCAGCAGCTCAAACACCTGGACAAGAACCACAGATACGCAGTATTTT
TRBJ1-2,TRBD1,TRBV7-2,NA,CASSLATGTGDGYTF,TGTGCCAGCAGCTTAGCGACGGGGACAGGGGATGGCTACACCTTC
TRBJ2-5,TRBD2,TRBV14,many,CASSQPAGYQETQYF,TGTGCCAGCAGCCAACCAGCGGGATACCAAGAGACCCAGTACTTC
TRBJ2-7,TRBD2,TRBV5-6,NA,CASSGTSGDYEQYF,TGTGCCAGCAGCGGGACTAGCGGGGACTACGAGCAGTACTTC
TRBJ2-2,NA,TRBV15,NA,CATSRVSDSTGELFF,TGTGCCACCAGCAGGGTCTCGGACTCTACCGGGGAGCTGTTTTTT
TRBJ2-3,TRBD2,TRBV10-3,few,CAISGGVGTDTQYF,TGTGCCATCAGCGGGGGGGTCGGCACAGATACGCAGTATTTT
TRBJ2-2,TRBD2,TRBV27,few,CASSLWTSGGNTGELFF,TGTGCCAGCAGTTTGTGGACTAGCGGGGGGAACACCGGGGAGCTGTTTTTT
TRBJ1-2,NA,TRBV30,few,CAWSVQGLDGYTF,TGTGCCTGGAGTGTACAGGGCTTGGATGGCTACACCTTC
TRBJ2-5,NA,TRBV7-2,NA,CASSPYGETQYF,TGTGCCAGCAGCCCCTACGGAGAGACCCAGTACTTC
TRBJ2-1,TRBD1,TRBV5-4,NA,CASSLGQGAKFF,TGTGCCAGCAGCTTAGGACAGGGGGCTAAGTTCTTC
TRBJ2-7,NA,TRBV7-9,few,CASSAPGGWSGEQYF,TGTGCCAGCAGCGCCCCGGGGGGCTGGAGCGGGGAGCAGTACTTC
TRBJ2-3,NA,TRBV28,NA,CASGEGRADTQYF,TGTGCCAGCGGTGAGGGAAGAGCAGATACGCAGTATTTT
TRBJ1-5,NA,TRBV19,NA,CASSIESGVGQPQHF,TGTGCCAGTAGTATAGAATCAGGGGTGGGTCAGCCCCAGCATTTT
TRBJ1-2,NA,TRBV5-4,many,CASSPNGGVLYGYTF,TGTGCCAGCAGCCCCAATGGGGGCGTTCTCTATGGCTACACCTTC
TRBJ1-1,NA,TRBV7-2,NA,CASSLPRGGQDTEAFF,TGTGCCAGCAGCTTACCGCGCGGGGGGCAAGACACTGAAGCTTTCTTT
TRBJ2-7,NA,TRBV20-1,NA,CSALRGFEQYF,TGCAGTGCACTCAGGGGTTTCGAGCAGTACTTC
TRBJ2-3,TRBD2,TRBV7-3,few,CASSLTAPVDSGVTDTQYF,TGTGCCAGCAGCTTAACGGCTCCCGTTGATAGCGGGGTCACAGATACGCAGTATTTT
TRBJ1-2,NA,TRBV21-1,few,CASSKDSNYGYTF,TGTGCCAGCAGCAAAGACAGTAACTATGGCTACACCTTC
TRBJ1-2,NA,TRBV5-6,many,CASSVMTGYGYTF,TGTGCCAGCAGCGTAATGACAGGTTATGGCTACACCTTC
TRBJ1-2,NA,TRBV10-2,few,CASSESGSYGYTF,TGCGCCAGCAGTGAGTCTGGCAGCTATGGCTACACCTTC
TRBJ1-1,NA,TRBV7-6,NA,CASSRWTDVNTEAFF,TGTGCCAGCAGTAGGTGGACAGACGTGAACACTGAAGCTTTCTTT
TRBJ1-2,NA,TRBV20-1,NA,CSAPLNYGYTF,TGCAGTGCTCCACTTAACTATGGCTACACCTTC
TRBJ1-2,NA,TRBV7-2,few,CASSRTAADYTF,TGTGCCAGCAGCCGGACAGCGGCGGACTACACCTTC
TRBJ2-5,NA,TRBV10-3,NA,CAISESTGGQGKETQYF,TGTGCCATCAGTGAGTCGACGGGGGGACAAGGAAAAGAGACCCAGTACTTC
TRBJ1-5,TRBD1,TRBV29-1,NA,CSVTQGAKQPQHF,TGCAGCGTTACACAGGGGGCGAAACAGCCCCAGCATTTT
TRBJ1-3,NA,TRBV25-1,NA,CASSELDRWEGNTIYF,TGTGCCAGCAGTGAACTCGACAGGTGGGAAGGAAACACCATATATTTT
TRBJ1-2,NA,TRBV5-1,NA,CASKDSNYGYTF,TGCGCCAGCAAGGACAGTAACTATGGCTACACCTTC
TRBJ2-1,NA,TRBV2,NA,CASSEGSGYNEQFF,TGTGCCAGCAGTGAGGGAAGCGGGTACAATGAGCAGTTCTTC
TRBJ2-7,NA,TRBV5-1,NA,CASSLTGQTIYEQYF,TGCGCCAGCAGCTTGACAGGTCAGACCATCTACGAGCAGTACTTC
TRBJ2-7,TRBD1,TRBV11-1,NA,CASSLGQGAYEQYF,TGTGCCAGCAGCTTAGGCCAGGGGGCCTACGAGCAGTACTTC